This is a list of T cell receptor beta chains from one sample in a study of cytomegalovirus exposure and HLA in healthy donors. Using immunoSEQ multiplex PCR, the repertoire was profiled, and TCRdb retains in-frame clones only, with some absent. The sample has some 160,000 clones, 80% to 85% seen once. The sample taken for sequencing was PBMCs. The receptors derive from a male donor in good health and CMV-seronegative. Both conserved end residues are part of each CDR3. Fields, in order: V gene, D gene, J gene, clone size, CDR3 protein, CDR3 DNA. A D gene is named only where the DNA matches it firmly. Clone size, where shown, is once, few, many, or a class for clones that have expanded.

v_call: TRBV5-8
d_call: NA
j_call: TRBJ1-5
clone_size: few
cdr3_aa: CASNPGDWEKPQHF
cdr3_nt: TGTGCCAGCAACCCCGGGGACTGGGAAAAGCCCCAGCATTTT

v_call: TRBV6-1
d_call: TRBD1
j_call: TRBJ2-2
clone_size: NA
cdr3_aa: CASSEGGTANTGELFF
cdr3_nt: TGTGCCAGCAGTGAAGGGGGGACAGCGAACACCGGGGAGCTGTTTTTT

v_call: TRBV5-1
d_call: TRBD1
j_call: TRBJ2-5
clone_size: NA
cdr3_aa: CASSPRGTGGSQETQYF
cdr3_nt: TGCGCCAGCAGCCCTAGGGGGACAGGAGGAAGCCAAGAGACCCAGTACTTC

v_call: TRBV19
d_call: TRBD1
j_call: TRBJ2-6
clone_size: NA
cdr3_aa: CASSVLSTGAGANVLTF
cdr3_nt: TGTGCCAGTAGTGTACTATCAACAGGGGCTGGGGCCAACGTCCTGACTTTC

v_call: TRBV30
d_call: NA
j_call: TRBJ1-5
clone_size: NA
cdr3_aa: CAWDLGGRNQPQHF
cdr3_nt: TGTGCCTGGGACCTCGGGGGTCGCAATCAGCCCCAGCATTTT

v_call: TRBV6-1
d_call: NA
j_call: TRBJ1-5
clone_size: NA
cdr3_aa: CASSDLEQPQHF
cdr3_nt: TGTGCCAGCAGTGATTTAGAGCAGCCCCAGCATTTT

v_call: TRBV6-5
d_call: NA
j_call: TRBJ2-3
clone_size: few
cdr3_aa: CASGLSTDTQYF
cdr3_nt: TGTGCCAGCGGACTCAGCACAGATACGCAGTATTTT

v_call: TRBV18
d_call: NA
j_call: TRBJ1-1
clone_size: NA
cdr3_aa: CASSQPGGGEGVNTEAFF
cdr3_nt: TGTGCCAGCTCACAACCGGGTGGGGGGGAAGGAGTGAACACTGAAGCTTTCTTT

v_call: TRBV5-1
d_call: NA
j_call: TRBJ2-3
clone_size: few
cdr3_aa: CASSFRWGVGTDTQYF
cdr3_nt: TGCGCCAGCAGCTTCCGGTGGGGGGTTGGCACAGATACGCAGTATTTT

v_call: TRBV19
d_call: TRBD1
j_call: TRBJ2-1
clone_size: NA
cdr3_aa: CASIPTGGVQFF
cdr3_nt: TGTGCCAGTATTCCGACAGGGGGGGTGCAGTTCTTC

v_call: TRBV19
d_call: NA
j_call: TRBJ1-2
clone_size: NA
cdr3_aa: CASSATGPGYGYTF
cdr3_nt: TGTGCCAGTAGTGCGACAGGCCCAGGCTATGGCTACACCTTC

v_call: TRBV6-5
d_call: NA
j_call: TRBJ1-6
clone_size: NA
cdr3_aa: CASSLFRGNSPLHF
cdr3_nt: TGTGCCAGCAGTTTGTTCCGGGGTAATTCGCCCCTCCACTTT

v_call: TRBV27
d_call: TRBD1
j_call: TRBJ1-6
clone_size: NA
cdr3_aa: CASSWTDRGSSPLHF
cdr3_nt: TGTGCCAGCAGTTGGACGGACAGGGGAAGTTCACCCCTCCACTTT

v_call: TRBV6-5
d_call: NA
j_call: TRBJ1-2
clone_size: few
cdr3_aa: CASSYGQGHGYTF
cdr3_nt: TGTGCCAGCAGTTACGGGCAGGGGCATGGCTACACCTTC

v_call: TRBV27
d_call: TRBD1
j_call: TRBJ1-1
clone_size: NA
cdr3_aa: CASSRQGRSRTEAFF
cdr3_nt: TGTGCCAGCAGTAGACAGGGCCGATCAAGGACTGAAGCTTTCTTT

v_call: TRBV2
d_call: TRBD2
j_call: TRBJ2-2
clone_size: NA
cdr3_aa: CASRSPRTSGGVRTGELFF
cdr3_nt: TGTGCCAGCAGAAGTCCTCGGACTAGCGGGGGGGTTCGAACCGGGGAGCTGTTTTTT

v_call: TRBV6-1
d_call: NA
j_call: TRBJ2-2
clone_size: NA
cdr3_aa: CASSEAIGISGTGELFF
cdr3_nt: TGTGCCAGCAGTGAAGCGATAGGAATCAGCGGCACCGGGGAGCTGTTTTTT

v_call: TRBV27
d_call: NA
j_call: TRBJ2-3
clone_size: NA
cdr3_aa: CASSLTRADCPCTDTQYF
cdr3_nt: TGTGCCAGCAGTCTAACTAGGGCCGACTGTCCCTGCACAGATACGCAGTATTTT

v_call: TRBV27
d_call: TRBD1
j_call: TRBJ2-7
clone_size: NA
cdr3_aa: CASSPMSGTGYYEQYF
cdr3_nt: TGTGCCAGCAGTCCCATGTCCGGGACAGGATACTACGAGCAGTACTTC

v_call: TRBV2
d_call: TRBD1
j_call: TRBJ1-1
clone_size: NA
cdr3_aa: CASSEQGADTEAFF
cdr3_nt: TGTGCCAGCAGTGAACAGGGGGCGGACACTGAAGCTTTCTTT

v_call: TRBV7-9
d_call: NA
j_call: TRBJ2-5
clone_size: NA
cdr3_aa: CASSPPGETQYF
cdr3_nt: TGTGCCAGCAGCCCTCCAGGGGAGACCCAGTACTTC

v_call: TRBV5-6
d_call: NA
j_call: TRBJ1-6
clone_size: NA
cdr3_aa: CASSFRAGSTNSPLHF
cdr3_nt: TGTGCCAGCAGCTTTCGTGCGGGTTCGACAAATTCACCCCTCCACTTT

v_call: TRBV30
d_call: TRBD2
j_call: TRBJ2-1
clone_size: once
cdr3_aa: CAWSLADFDEQFF
cdr3_nt: TGTGCCTGGAGCCTAGCGGATTTTGATGAGCAGTTCTTC

v_call: TRBV4-3
d_call: NA
j_call: TRBJ2-7
clone_size: NA
cdr3_aa: CASSQDPGTFSYEQYF
cdr3_nt: TGCGCCAGCAGCCAAGATCCGGGGACTTTCTCCTACGAGCAGTACTTC

v_call: TRBV4-1
d_call: NA
j_call: TRBJ2-4
clone_size: NA
cdr3_aa: CASSQDGEGWRRGNIQYF
cdr3_nt: TGCGCCAGCAGCCAAGACGGAGAGGGATGGCGGCGAGGGAACATTCAGTACTTC

v_call: TRBV4-3
d_call: TRBD1
j_call: TRBJ1-4
clone_size: NA
cdr3_aa: CASSPGRGRSEKLFF
cdr3_nt: TGCGCCAGCAGCCCAGGAAGGGGGCGTTCTGAAAAACTGTTTTTT

v_call: TRBV6-1
d_call: NA
j_call: TRBJ2-5
clone_size: NA
cdr3_aa: CASRPRLVEETQYF
cdr3_nt: TGTGCCAGCAGGCCCAGACTAGTGGAAGAGACCCAGTACTTC

v_call: TRBV30
d_call: NA
j_call: TRBJ1-1
clone_size: NA
cdr3_aa: CAWSSQGGTEAFF
cdr3_nt: TGTGCCTGGAGCTCCCAGGGTGGTACTGAAGCTTTCTTT

v_call: TRBV5-1
d_call: NA
j_call: TRBJ1-1
clone_size: NA
cdr3_aa: CASSLRTAENTEAFF
cdr3_nt: TGCGCCAGCAGCTTGAGGACAGCCGAGAACACTGAAGCTTTCTTT

v_call: TRBV5-1
d_call: TRBD1
j_call: TRBJ2-5
clone_size: NA
cdr3_aa: CASSLGGAGGHGETQYF
cdr3_nt: TGCGCCAGCAGCTTGGGGGGGGCAGGGGGCCACGGAGAGACCCAGTACTTC

v_call: TRBV10-3
d_call: NA
j_call: TRBJ1-1
clone_size: few
cdr3_aa: CAIKTHHRDTEAFF
cdr3_nt: TGTGCCATCAAGACCCATCACCGGGACACTGAAGCTTTCTTT

v_call: TRBV6-4
d_call: NA
j_call: TRBJ2-2
clone_size: NA
cdr3_aa: CASSAVRGTGELFF
cdr3_nt: TGTGCCAGCAGTGCCGTTCGGGGCACCGGGGAGCTGTTTTTT

v_call: TRBV6-1
d_call: NA
j_call: TRBJ2-2
clone_size: NA
cdr3_aa: CASSVRVGGELFF
cdr3_nt: TGTGCCAGCAGTGTCAGGGTGGGCGGGGAGCTGTTTTTT

v_call: TRBV7-2
d_call: TRBD1
j_call: TRBJ2-1
clone_size: NA
cdr3_aa: CASSPGQGASYNEQFF
cdr3_nt: TGTGCCAGCAGCCCAGGACAGGGGGCCTCCTACAATGAGCAGTTCTTC

v_call: TRBV7-2
d_call: NA
j_call: TRBJ2-7
clone_size: once
cdr3_aa: CASSLARENEQYF
cdr3_nt: TGTGCCAGCAGCTTAGCGCGTGAAAACGAGCAGTACTTC

v_call: TRBV4-1
d_call: NA
j_call: TRBJ1-2
clone_size: NA
cdr3_aa: CASSHRANYGYTF
cdr3_nt: TGCGCCAGCAGCCACAGGGCAAATTATGGCTACACCTTC

v_call: TRBV13
d_call: TRBD1
j_call: TRBJ2-2
clone_size: NA
cdr3_aa: CASSSASTGAYTGELFF
cdr3_nt: TGTGCCAGCAGCTCCGCGTCGACAGGGGCTTACACCGGGGAGCTGTTTTTT

v_call: TRBV19
d_call: TRBD1
j_call: TRBJ1-2
clone_size: once
cdr3_aa: CASSLDRAYGYTF
cdr3_nt: TGTGCCAGTAGTCTTGACAGGGCCTATGGCTACACCTTC

v_call: TRBV7-2
d_call: NA
j_call: TRBJ1-1
clone_size: NA
cdr3_aa: CASSTQGRTEAFF
cdr3_nt: TGTGCCAGCAGCACACAGGGTCGCACTGAAGCTTTCTTT

v_call: TRBV11-2
d_call: NA
j_call: TRBJ1-3
clone_size: few
cdr3_aa: CASSLNREGNTIYF
cdr3_nt: TGTGCCAGCAGCTTAAACAGGGAGGGAAACACCATATATTTT

v_call: TRBV19
d_call: TRBD1
j_call: TRBJ1-2
clone_size: NA
cdr3_aa: CASRLTGRSYGYTF
cdr3_nt: TGTGCCAGTAGGCTGACAGGGAGAAGCTATGGCTACACCTTC

v_call: TRBV9
d_call: TRBD1
j_call: TRBJ2-1
clone_size: NA
cdr3_aa: CASSPPTGAEEQFF
cdr3_nt: TGTGCCAGCAGCCCCCCTACAGGGGCCGAAGAGCAGTTCTTC

v_call: TRBV6-6
d_call: NA
j_call: TRBJ1-5
clone_size: NA
cdr3_aa: CASSYWAAYSNQPQHF
cdr3_nt: TGTGCCAGCAGTTACTGGGCAGCTTATAGCAATCAGCCCCAGCATTTT

v_call: TRBV6-1
d_call: NA
j_call: TRBJ2-3
clone_size: NA
cdr3_aa: CASGLQAGFTDTQYF
cdr3_nt: TGTGCCAGCGGACTTCAGGCGGGGTTCACAGATACGCAGTATTTT

v_call: TRBV10-2
d_call: TRBD1
j_call: TRBJ1-1
clone_size: NA
cdr3_aa: CASSESRGRSTEAFF
cdr3_nt: TGCGCCAGCAGTGAGTCTAGGGGGCGCAGCACTGAAGCTTTCTTT

v_call: TRBV29-1
d_call: NA
j_call: TRBJ2-7
clone_size: NA
cdr3_aa: CSVVTGLPSSYEQYF
cdr3_nt: TGCAGCGTTGTGACAGGACTCCCGAGCTCCTACGAGCAGTACTTC

v_call: TRBV18
d_call: NA
j_call: TRBJ1-4
clone_size: few
cdr3_aa: CASSPTDSTNEKLFF
cdr3_nt: TGTGCCAGCTCACCAACCGACTCAACTAATGAAAAACTGTTTTTT

v_call: TRBV2
d_call: NA
j_call: TRBJ2-7
clone_size: once
cdr3_aa: CASSGTLSYEQYF
cdr3_nt: TGTGCCAGCAGTGGCACCCTGAGCTACGAGCAGTACTTC

v_call: TRBV7-8
d_call: NA
j_call: TRBJ2-3
clone_size: NA
cdr3_aa: CASLNADTQYF
cdr3_nt: TGTGCCAGCCTCAATGCGGATACGCAGTATTTT

v_call: TRBV7-6
d_call: NA
j_call: TRBJ2-5
clone_size: NA
cdr3_aa: CASSSGTQETQYF
cdr3_nt: TGTGCCAGCAGCTCAGGGACTCAAGAGACCCAGTACTTC

v_call: TRBV5-1
d_call: NA
j_call: TRBJ1-5
clone_size: NA
cdr3_aa: CASSEYGTRNQPQHF
cdr3_nt: TGCGCCAGCAGCGAATACGGGACACGCAATCAGCCCCAGCATTTT

v_call: TRBV5-1
d_call: TRBD1
j_call: TRBJ2-5
clone_size: NA
cdr3_aa: CASSPSRDRFTETQYF
cdr3_nt: TGCGCCAGCAGCCCTTCTCGGGACAGGTTTACGGAGACCCAGTACTTC

v_call: TRBV7-6
d_call: TRBD2
j_call: TRBJ2-1
clone_size: NA
cdr3_aa: CASSLQTGGFNEQFF
cdr3_nt: TGTGCCAGCAGCTTACAGACGGGGGGTTTTAATGAGCAGTTCTTC